A single sample is the source of the 2 T cell receptor beta chains below, sequenced in a study of cytomegalovirus exposure and HLA in healthy donors (dated by TCRdb to about 2017). The receptor library was made with the immunoSEQ multiplex PCR assay. A mixture of 60 forward primers for TCR Vbeta segments and 13 reverse primers for TCR Jbeta segments was used in the multiplex PCR. In TCRdb, the immuneACCESS table is reduced to in-frame sequences with V and J assigned. These tables do not hold every clone; where another copy was compared, an unresolved V gene accounts for under half, and the others remain unexplained. The sample table shows roughly 100,000 clones, and 60% to 75% are seen once. The ten largest clones take up 2.5% to 3% of the sample. The sequenced sample was PBMCs. The receptors stem from a male donor in good health and CMV-seropositive.

This chain joins TRBV6-5 and TRBJ2-2, with D perhaps matching TRBD2 (6 bases). The CDR3 is made up of 16 amino acids. CDR1 and CDR2 (germline): MNHEY, SVGAGI. Trimming stripped 2 bases from V and 6 bases from J, with 16 bases between. For the CDR3, the DNA is TGTGCCAGCAGTTACGGGGGTCCACTAGCTGCCGGGGAGCTGTTTTTT. Residues: CASSYGGPLAAGELFF.

This clone was seen more than once but under ten times. The V gene is TRBV30, the J gene TRBJ2-7; a weak D match, TRBD1 (6 bases). V lost 5 bases to trimming and J lost 1 base, with 30 bases between them. The germline V gene has CDR1 GTSNPN and CDR2 SVGIG (reference sequence). The CDR3 spans 19 residues. CDR3 bases: TGTGCCTGGTCCCATAACGGGTGGACAGCCGACCGCGTTTCCTACGAGCAGTACTTC. It specifies CAWSHNGWTADRVSYEQYF.